Listed below are T cell receptor beta chains from one sample, sequenced in a study of cytomegalovirus exposure and HLA in healthy donors. Sequencing was performed with immunoSEQ multiplex PCR; in TCRdb, only in-frame clones are kept and a portion is missing. This sample has about 130,000 clones, with 73% found just once. Sequenced material: PBMCs. These receptors were collected from a man aged 55 to 70 in good health and CMV-seropositive. Each CDR3 is given with its conserved first and last residue. D genes are given only for firm matches. The size field is filled for only some rows; it gives once, few, many or a size class.

clone_size	v_call	d_call	j_call	cdr3_aa	cdr3_nt
few	TRBV18	-	TRBJ1-4	CASSPQQGGNEKLFF	TGTGCCAGCTCACCACAACAGGGAGGGAATGAAAAACTGTTTTTT
once	TRBV28	-	TRBJ2-7	CASAGTPNPYEQYF	TGTGCCAGCGCTGGGACACCGAACCCTTACGAGCAGTACTTC
-	TRBV9	-	TRBJ1-4	CASSVGGVGEKLFF	TGTGCCAGCAGCGTAGGGGGGGTCGGTGAAAAACTGTTTTTT
-	TRBV2	TRBD1	TRBJ1-1	CASSGQGRTEAFF	TGTGCCAGCAGTGGACAGGGCAGGACTGAAGCTTTCTTT
-	TRBV5-6	TRBD2	TRBJ2-3	CASSLGGGGDTQYF	TGTGCCAGCAGCTTGGGTGGGGGGGGAGATACGCAGTATTTT
-	TRBV28	-	TRBJ2-7	CASSSYWGGWTLEQYF	TGTGCCAGCAGTTCATATTGGGGAGGATGGACTCTCGAGCAGTACTTC
-	TRBV5-1	TRBD1	TRBJ1-1	CASSWGQTLSEAFF	TGCGCCAGCAGCTGGGGACAGACACTTTCTGAAGCTTTCTTT
-	TRBV19	-	TRBJ1-5	CASSGGGMHNQPQHF	TGTGCCAGTAGTGGCGGAGGGATGCACAATCAGCCCCAGCATTTT
few	TRBV28	-	TRBJ1-5	CASRRNPGFSNQPQHF	TGTGCCAGCAGACGAAACCCAGGTTTTAGCAATCAGCCCCAGCATTTT
-	TRBV28	-	TRBJ1-2	CASSLRHNGYTF	TGTGCCAGCAGTTTACGACATAATGGCTACACCTTC
-	TRBV10-3	-	TRBJ2-3	CAITVGGGDTQYF	TGTGCCATCACAGTTGGGGGAGGAGATACGCAGTATTTT
-	TRBV5-1	TRBD2	TRBJ2-5	CASSLTGLAGGRETQYF	TGCGCCAGCAGCTTGACAGGACTAGCGGGGGGGCGAGAGACCCAGTACTTC
-	TRBV4-1	TRBD2	TRBJ2-2	CASSQRGANTGELFF	TGCGCCAGCAGCCAACGGGGGGCGAACACCGGGGAGCTGTTTTTT
-	TRBV27	TRBD1	TRBJ1-2	CASSLDRGLGYTF	TGTGCCAGCAGTCTTGACAGGGGGCTGGGCTACACCTTC
-	TRBV5-1	TRBD2	TRBJ2-5	CASSNGLAGGPRETQYF	TGCGCCAGCAGCAATGGACTAGCGGGGGGGCCGCGGGAGACCCAGTACTTC
-	TRBV28	-	TRBJ2-2	CASSKRGGGELFF	TGTGCCAGCAGTAAAAGAGGGGGTGGGGAGCTGTTTTTT
-	TRBV7-2	-	TRBJ2-3	CASSRVDTQYF	TGTGCCAGCAGCCGGGTAGATACGCAGTATTTT
-	TRBV5-6	-	TRBJ2-6	CASSLYDSSGANVLTF	TGTGCCAGCAGCTTATACGACAGTTCTGGGGCCAACGTCCTGACTTTC
-	TRBV2	-	TRBJ2-5	CASSGDGGARQETQYF	TGTGCCAGCAGTGGCGATGGGGGGGCAAGGCAAGAGACCCAGTACTTC
-	TRBV7-9	-	TRBJ1-4	CASSPQGGKLFF	TGTGCCAGCAGCCCCCAAGGAGGAAAACTGTTTTTT
-	TRBV27	-	TRBJ1-5	CASSLSSFQPQHF	TGTGCCAGCAGTTTATCGAGTTTTCAGCCCCAGCATTTT
once	TRBV18	TRBD1	TRBJ1-2	CASSPGQGSGYTF	TGTGCCAGCTCACCAGGACAGGGCTCTGGCTACACCTTC
-	TRBV15	-	TRBJ1-4	CATSRDWELNEKLFF	TGTGCCACCAGCAGAGATTGGGAGCTCAATGAAAAACTGTTTTTT
-	TRBV30	-	TRBJ1-4	CAWGAGGKLFF	TGTGCCTGGGGGGCCGGGGGAAAACTGTTTTTT
-	TRBV11-2	-	TRBJ2-7	CASSLGQGISNEQYF	TGTGCCAGCAGCTTAGGTCAGGGTATTAGCAACGAGCAGTACTTC
-	TRBV6-1	-	TRBJ1-5	CASVREVNQPQHF	TGTGCCAGCGTCAGGGAGGTCAATCAGCCCCAGCATTTT
-	TRBV2	-	TRBJ2-7	CASSGYRGSEQYF	TGTGCCAGCAGTGGATATCGGGGGAGCGAGCAGTACTTC